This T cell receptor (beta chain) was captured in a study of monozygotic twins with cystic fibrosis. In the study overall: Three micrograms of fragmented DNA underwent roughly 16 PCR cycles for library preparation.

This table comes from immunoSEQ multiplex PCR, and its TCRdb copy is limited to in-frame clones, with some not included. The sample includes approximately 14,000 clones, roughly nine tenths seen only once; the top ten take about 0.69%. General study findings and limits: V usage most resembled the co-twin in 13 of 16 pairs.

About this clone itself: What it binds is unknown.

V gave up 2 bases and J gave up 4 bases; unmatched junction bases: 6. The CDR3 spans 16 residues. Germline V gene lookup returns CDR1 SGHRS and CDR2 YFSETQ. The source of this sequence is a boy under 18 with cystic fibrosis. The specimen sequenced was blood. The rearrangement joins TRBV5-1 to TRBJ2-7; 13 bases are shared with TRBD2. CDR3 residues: CASSFTSGGARYEQYF. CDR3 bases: TGCGCCAGCAGCTTTACTAGCGGGGGGGCTAGGTACGAGCAGTACTTC.